This entry lists 13 T cell receptor beta chains sequenced from one sample in a study of blood T cell repertoires in COVID-19. The method was immunoSEQ multiplex PCR; TCRdb's version includes in-frame clones alone and lacks a portion of them. The sample lists 200,000 to 250,000 clones, around 88% occurring once. Sequencing input: PBMCs or T cells enriched from blood (not recorded which). The receptors shown here come from a woman in her 30s who had recovered from COVID-19.

This clone showed up just once. J is TRBJ2-7 and V is TRBV6-6; 11 bases map to TRBD2. The germline gives CDR1 MNHNY, CDR2 SVGAGI (reference sequence). The CDR3 has 14 amino acids. Losses at the gene ends were 5 bases for V and 7 bases for J; bases not matched to a gene: 7. CDR3 region: CASSQGLAVREQYF. The DNA of the CDR3 is TGTGCCAGCAGTCAGGGACTAGCGGTGCGGGAGCAGTACTTC.

The chain is built from TRBV9 and TRBJ1-2, with TRBD1 matching over 8 bases. Germline V lookup: CDR1 SGDLS, CDR2 YYNGEE. The CDR3 runs to 16 residues. V was pared by 0 bases and J by 4 bases, with 8 bases of the junction left unmatched. As DNA, the CDR3 is TGTGCCAGCAGCGTAGAAGGAACAGGGGGTGTCTATGGCTACACCTTC. This translates into CASSVEGTGGVYGYTF. Drawing the rest from reference TRBV9 and TRBJ1-2, the complete variable domain is DSGVTQTPKHLITATGQRVTLRCSPRSGDLSVYWYQQSLDQGLQFLIQYYNGEERAKGNILERFSAQQFPDLHSELNLSSLELGDSALYFCASSVEGTGGVYGYTFGSGTRLTVV.

This clone was recorded once. J is TRBJ1-2 and V is TRBV6-2 or TRBV6-3, with 7 bases aligning to TRBD1. V lost 6 bases and J lost 5; bases outside the gene matches: 6. Looked up from germline, CDR1 is MNHEY and CDR2 is SVGEGT. The CDR3 totals 13 residues. CDR3: CASSGTEFYGYTF. CDR3 bases: TGTGCCAGCAGCGGGACAGAGTTTTATGGCTACACCTTC.

V usage is TRBV7-9 and J usage is TRBJ2-1; TRBD2 matches 7 bases. The CDR3 contains 17 residues. V gave up 4 bases and J gave up 6 bases; unmatched junction bases: 15. Germline V lookup: CDR1 SEHNR, CDR2 FQNEAQ (reference sequence). The chain's CDR3 is CASSSPFGGLAVNEQFF. In DNA form, the CDR3 reads TGTGCCAGCAGCTCGCCGTTTGGAGGGCTAGCGGTCAATGAGCAGTTCTTC.

This chain uses TRBV2 with TRBJ2-3, with TRBD1 matching over 8 bases. J gave up 2 bases and V 6 bases, and 4 bases lay outside the gene matches. Germline lookup yields CDR1 SNHLY and CDR2 FYNNEI. This CDR3 is 14 amino acids long. In nucleotides, the CDR3 is TGTGCCAGCAGAGACAGGGGAACCACAGATACGCAGTATTTT. Translating gives CASRDRGTTDTQYF.

The chain combines TRBV7-6 with TRBJ1-1, with 9 bases identical to TRBD1. Unmatched junction bases numbered 1, after V lost 4 bases and J lost 1 base. The CDR3 has 14 amino acids. Germline assignment: CDR1 SGHVS and CDR2 FNYEAQ. DNA of the CDR3: TGTGCCAGCAGCTGGGACAGGGCGAACACTGAAGCTTTCTTT. Translating it yields CASSWDRANTEAFF. Using reference TRBV7-6 and TRBJ1-1 for the parts outside the CDR3, the full variable domain is GAGVSQSPRYKVTKRGQDVALRCDPISGHVSLYWYRQALGQGPEFLTYFNYEAQQDKSGLPNDRFSAERPEGSISTLTIQRTEQRDSAMYRCASSWDRANTEAFFGQGTRLTVV.

The chain employs TRBV3-1 (or the pseudogene TRBV3-2) and TRBJ2-1, with D tentatively TRBD2 (5 bases). The V end was cut by 4 bases, the J end by 9 bases, with 13 bases between. The CDR3 runs 13 residues. Germline V gives CDR1 LGHDT, CDR2 YNNKEL (reference sequence). This CDR3 reads CASSLTEGGEQFF. CDR3 coding DNA: TGTGCCAGCAGCCTGACCGAAGGAGGTGAGCAGTTCTTC.

The rearrangement uses TRBV5-1 and TRBJ2-1; TRBD2 matches at 10 bases. The CDR3 is 14 residues long. In germline, CDR1 is SGHRS, CDR2 YFSETQ. V lost 7 bases to trimming and J lost 7 bases; unmatched junction nucleotides: 8. The CDR3 loop is CASRLSGRSNEQFF. Written as DNA, the CDR3 is TGCGCCAGCCGCCTTAGCGGGAGGTCGAATGAGCAGTTCTTC.

In DNA, the CDR3 is TGCGCCAGCAGCGCGGGACAGGGGGCCGGTCAGCCCCAGCATTTT. Protein product: CASSAGQGAGQPQHF. This chain links TRBV5-1 with TRBJ1-5; TRBD1 agrees at 12 bases. This CDR3 comprises 15 residues. V lost 4 bases, J lost 6 bases, and 5 bases stayed unmatched. Germline V gives CDR1 SGHRS, CDR2 YFSETQ.

This clone was picked up one time. V and J are TRBV6-5 and TRBJ2-2, with D perhaps TRBD1 (6 bases). The CDR3 is made up of 15 amino acids. Looked up from germline, CDR1 is MNHEY and CDR2 is SVGAGI. Trimming pared 6 bases from V and 0 bases from J, leaving 11 bases between. Here the CDR3 reads CASSQGQPNTGELFF. CDR3 nucleotides: TGTGCCAGCAGCCAAGGACAGCCGAACACCGGGGAGCTGTTTTTT.

In the case of this clone: At the DNA level, this CDR3 is encoded by other sequences in the same sample as well. The chain uses TRBV5-1 and TRBJ1-1; D gene unclear. The germline V and J ends were trimmed by 0 bases and 1 base, with 4 bases remaining between them. Germline V gives CDR1 SGHRS, CDR2 YFSETQ. The CDR3 spans 13 residues. The CDR3 nucleotides read TGCGCCAGCAGCTTGGGAGGGAACACTGAAGCTTTCTTT. Translating it yields CASSLGGNTEAFF.

The J gene is TRBJ2-1, the V gene TRBV13; D perhaps matches TRBD2 (5 bases). This CDR3 region has 16 residues. The germline V gene encodes CDR1 PRHDT and CDR2 FYEKMQ (reference sequence). Trimming cost V 0 bases and J 8 bases, with 17 bases left between them. The CDR3 reads CASSLGASRFTDEQFF. The CDR3 DNA reads as TGTGCCAGCAGCTTAGGAGCTAGCCGATTTACCGATGAGCAGTTCTTC.

In regard to this clone: This sample also contains other DNA sequences that code for the same CDR3. CDR3: CASSLGQVNTGELFF. Here the CDR3 DNA reads TGCGCCAGCAGCTTGGGACAGGTCAACACCGGGGAGCTGTTTTTT. The chain links TRBV5-1 to TRBJ2-2; D perhaps matches TRBD1 (6 bases). The CDR3 runs to 15 residues. V dropped 0 bases and J dropped 2 bases, with 8 bases sitting between them. Germline CDR1 SGHRS, CDR2 YFSETQ.